The 14 T cell receptor beta chains presented below share a single source sample, sequenced in a study of T cell responses to AZD1222 COVID-19 vaccine. TCRdb keeps only in-frame clones here, not all; method: immunoSEQ multiplex PCR. Among tens of thousands of clones listed, more than 70% were seen once. Source: peripheral blood, taken on day 0 of AZD1222 vaccination. The source of these receptors is an adult in good health.

The rearrangement links TRBV9 to TRBJ2-1, with D possibly called TRBD1 or TRBD2 (5 bases each). The CDR3 runs 13 residues. V was cut by 3 bases and J by 5 bases, with 9 bases left in between. Germline V gives CDR1 SGDLS, CDR2 YYNGEE. Here the CDR3 reads CASSEGPNNEQFF. The CDR3 DNA sequence: TGTGCCAGCAGCGAGGGACCTAACAATGAGCAGTTCTTC.

V gene TRBV11-1 combines with J gene TRBJ1-5, with unresolved D. The CDR3 consists of 14 residues. Trimming took 0 bases from V and 1 from J, leaving 4 bases between them. Per germline, CDR1 SGHAT and CDR2 FQDESV (reference sequence). The CDR3 is CASSLAGSNQPQHF. CDR3 in DNA: TGTGCCAGCAGCTTAGCCGGAAGCAATCAGCCCCAGCATTTT.

The chain employs TRBV6-6 and TRBJ1-6; possible D gene TRBD1, 6 bases. In germline, CDR1 is MNHNY, CDR2 SVGAGI (reference sequence). The CDR3 contains 15 residues. V lost 4 bases and J 7 bases, leaving 14 bases between the germline ends. CDR3 nucleotides: TGTGCCAGCAGTTTACGTGACAGGATGAATTCACCCCTCCACTTT. Protein sequence: CASSLRDRMNSPLHF.

The rearrangement uses TRBV7-7 and TRBJ2-1; TRBD1 matches at 8 bases. Germline trimming cut 5 bases from V and 8 bases from J; bases unmatched to any gene: 5. Germline values: CDR1 SSHAT, CDR2 FNYEAQ (reference sequence). This CDR3 is 13 amino acids long. The CDR3 is CASSPDRGDEQFF. In nucleotides, the CDR3 is TGTGCCAGCAGCCCCGACAGGGGCGATGAGCAGTTCTTC.

The rearrangement links TRBV6-5 to TRBJ2-7, with D perhaps matching TRBD2 (5 bases). Germline V gives CDR1 MNHEY, CDR2 SVGAGI. The V end was cut by 5 bases, the J end by 1 base, with 9 bases between. CDR3 length: 13 residues. CDR3 region: CASSPGSSYEQYF. Written as DNA, the CDR3 is TGTGCCAGCAGTCCGGGGTCTTCCTACGAGCAGTACTTC.

V usage is TRBV19 and J usage is TRBJ1-3, with 8 bases matching TRBD1. J lost 1 base, V lost 4 bases, and 9 bases had no gene match. CDR1 is LNHDA and CDR2 is SQIVND in the germline V gene (reference sequence). This CDR3 contains 17 residues. This CDR3 reads CASSKRPGTGSGNTIYF. The CDR3 DNA sequence: TGTGCCAGTAGTAAGCGGCCCGGGACAGGATCTGGAAACACCATATATTTT.

This chain connects TRBV9 to TRBJ1-6; D call uncertain. V dropped 4 bases and J dropped 7 bases, with 15 bases sitting between them. The CDR3 consists of 15 residues. CDR1 and CDR2 (germline): SGDLS, YYNGEE. The DNA for the CDR3 is TGTGCCAGCAGCCCCCTAGGACTCTCGAATTCACCCCTCCACTTT. Amino acid sequence: CASSPLGLSNSPLHF. The full variable domain, its missing parts supplied by reference TRBV9 and TRBJ1-6, is DSGVTQTPKHLITATGQRVTLRCSPRSGDLSVYWYQQSLDQGLQFLIQYYNGEERAKGNILERFSAQQFPDLHSELNLSSLELGDSALYFCASSPLGLSNSPLHFGNGTRLTVT.

This rearrangement joins TRBV25-1 to TRBJ2-3; no firm D call. There are 13 residues in the CDR3. From germline, CDR1 is MGHDK and CDR2 SYGVNS. The ends were cut back, 4 bases at V and 0 bases at J, with 5 bases in the middle. CDR3 nucleotide sequence: TGTGCCAGCAGTGCGACTAGCACAGATACGCAGTATTTT. The encoded protein is CASSATSTDTQYF.

The CDR3 region has the DNA TGTGCCAGCAGTTTATACGCGGCCTCAAAAGCTTTCTTT. Encoded protein: CASSLYAASKAFF. V and J are TRBV12-3 or TRBV12-4 and TRBJ1-1; D not resolved. The CDR3 loop spans 13 amino acids. The V end was cut by 2 bases, the J end by 9 bases, with 13 bases between.

This chain uses TRBV12-3 or TRBV12-4 with TRBJ2-7; D call uncertain. The germline V and J ends were trimmed by 3 bases and 1 base, with 7 bases remaining between them. This CDR3 is 13 amino acids long. The CDR3 protein is CASSFGGSYEQYF. CDR3 nucleotides: TGTGCCAGCAGTTTTGGCGGATCCTACGAGCAGTACTTC.

The genes are TRBV10-3 and TRBJ1-2; 12 bases match TRBD1. Germline assignment: CDR1 ENHRY and CDR2 SYGVKD. The CDR3 is 19 residues long. V lost 4 bases, J lost 4 bases, and 16 bases stayed unmatched. The CDR3 sequence: CAISAPTRDRGQLGYGYTF. The CDR3 DNA reads TGTGCCATCAGTGCACCAACCCGGGACAGGGGGCAGCTGGGCTATGGCTACACCTTC.

This CDR3 is CASSSAGTGGRVTQYF. CDR3 bases: TGTGCCAGCAGCTCCGCCGGGACAGGGGGGAGAGTTACGCAGTATTTT. The J gene is TRBJ2-3, the V gene TRBV7-3, with TRBD1 matching over 11 bases. Germline V gene data show CDR1 as SGHTA and CDR2 as FQGTGA. V dropped 4 bases and J dropped 8; count of bases not matched to a gene: 11. The CDR3 totals 16 residues.

The chain couples TRBV11-2 to TRBJ2-7; no reliable D call. This CDR3 is 13 amino acids long. Germline lookup yields CDR1 SGHAT and CDR2 FQNNGV. Trimming took off 5 bases at V and 7 bases at J, with 15 bases between the two ends. The CDR3 loop is CASSPGRSWEQYF. The CDR3 DNA reads TGTGCCAGCAGCCCCGGTCGGAGCTGGGAGCAGTACTTC.

The chain links TRBV5-6 to TRBJ1-1, with D uncertain. The germline V gene has CDR1 SGHDT and CDR2 YYEEEE. V was pared by 0 bases and J by 11 bases, with 8 bases between. The CDR3 sequence is 11 residues long. This CDR3 is CASSLGPSAFF. The CDR3 DNA reads as TGTGCCAGCAGCTTGGGGCCATCGGCTTTCTTT.